This T cell receptor beta chain was sequenced for a study of patients and donors after allogeneic stem cell transplantation. This clonotype was counted a few times. MiXCR, run by TCRdb on the RT-PCR reads, gives a single entry per CDR3 protein. The sample comprises about 960,000 distinct CDR3 sequences, approximately 19% of which are singletons, and 5% to 6.5% rests with the top ten. CDR3 length equals 15 residues. Germline values: CDR1 SEHNR, CDR2 FQNEAQ (reference sequence). Trimming cost V 6 bases and J 1 base, with 13 bases left between them. The chain carries TRBV7-9 and TRBJ2-1; the D is unclear. The specimen sequenced was blood, either unsorted or a sorted T cell fraction (not recorded which). The sequence came from a human donor who was either an allogeneic HSCT recipient or a stem cell or donor lymphocyte infusion donor (not recorded which). It is not recorded whose cells these are; they may come from a transplant donor. The CDR3 DNA reads as TGTGCCAGCAGACCGGGCGGACCTTCCTACAATGAGCAGTTCTTC. The encoded protein is CASRPGGPSYNEQFF.